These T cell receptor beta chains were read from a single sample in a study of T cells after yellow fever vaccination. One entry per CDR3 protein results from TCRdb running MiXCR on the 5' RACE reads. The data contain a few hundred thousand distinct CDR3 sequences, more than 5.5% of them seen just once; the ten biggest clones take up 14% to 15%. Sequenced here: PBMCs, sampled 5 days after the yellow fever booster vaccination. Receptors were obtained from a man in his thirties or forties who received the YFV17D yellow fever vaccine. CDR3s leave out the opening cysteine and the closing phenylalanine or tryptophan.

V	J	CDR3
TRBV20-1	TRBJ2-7	SASPENYEQY
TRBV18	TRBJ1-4	ASSPIRGGNEKLF
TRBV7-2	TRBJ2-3	ASSRSTDTQY
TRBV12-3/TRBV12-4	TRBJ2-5	ASSWGEGEYQETQY
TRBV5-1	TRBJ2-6	ASSLRGTGRPGANVLT
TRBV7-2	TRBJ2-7	ASASGRESWEQY
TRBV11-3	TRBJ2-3	ASSPTSGRGGTQY
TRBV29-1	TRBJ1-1	SVGWTSPNTEAF
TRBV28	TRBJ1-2	ASSLETGSLNGYT
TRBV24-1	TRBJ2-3	ATSAPPSTRFPTDTQY
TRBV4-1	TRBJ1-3	ASSQDPGGPGNTIY
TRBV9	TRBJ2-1	ASSVSGELYNEQF
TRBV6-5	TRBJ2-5	ASSYGSGRQETQY
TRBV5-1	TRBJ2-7	ASSWRDTPYEQY
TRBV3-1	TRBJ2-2	ASSQDHPFRVTGELF
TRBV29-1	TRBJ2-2	SVENGGELF
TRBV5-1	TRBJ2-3	ASSSLTGRGNTDTQY